This TCR beta chain stems from a study of OX40 agonist ivuxolimab in advanced cancers. Looking at the study overall: With a range of 23 to 79, age averaged approximately 64 years, and roughly 80% were male.

V was cut by 6 bases and J by 0 bases, with 24 bases left in between. The CDR3 runs to 18 residues. Libraries were prepared by immunoSEQ multiplex PCR; TCRdb keeps only in-frame clonotypes and omits some of them. The sample carries some 80,000 clones, about four fifths recorded once. This sequence was found in an adult with an advanced solid tumor such as melanoma, head and neck, liver or kidney cancer. This material consisted of CD4+ or CD8+ T cells sorted from blood, taken in a trial of the OX40 agonist ivuxolimab. The J gene is TRBJ2-7, the V gene TRBV23-1; D possibly corresponds to TRBD1 (6 bases). TRBV23-1 is known as an ORF, though its function is uncertain. CDR3 region: CASRSVRGIQGRSYEQYF. CDR3 coding DNA: TGCGCCAGCAGATCAGTCAGGGGTATCCAGGGTCGCTCCTACGAGCAGTACTTC.